What follows are 9 T cell receptor beta chains derived from one specimen sequenced in a study of response to subunit inactivated influenza vaccine. TCRdb re-called the RT-PCR reads through MiXCR, storing one row per CDR3 protein. Of about 310,000 distinct CDR3 sequences in the sample, approximately 23% are singletons; the top ten hold 10% to 13%. The source was PBMCs from blood, collected approximately 22 months after vaccination. The receptors originated from a man aged 45 to 75 who received an inactivated influenza vaccine.

V gene TRBV5-4 combines with J gene TRBJ2-3; 13 nucleotides agree with TRBD2. The CDR3 consists of 15 residues. CDR1 and CDR2 (germline): SGHNT, YYREEE (reference sequence). The V and J ends lost 4 bases and 4 bases, in that order; junction bases with no gene match: 3. CDR3 nucleotides: TGTGCCAGCAGCCGCACTAGCGGGAGGGCAGATACGCAGTATTTT. It codes for CASSRTSGRADTQYF.

Only a few counts were recorded for this clonotype. The chain uses TRBV20-1 and TRBJ2-2, with 10 positions matching TRBD1. The CDR3 length is 16 residues. Trimming took 4 bases from V and 6 from J; bases not matched to a gene: 11. The germline V gene encodes CDR1 DFQATT and CDR2 SNEGSKA (reference sequence). This chain's CDR3 is CSATTFRDRGAGELFF. CDR3 sequence (DNA): TGCAGTGCTACGACATTCCGGGACAGGGGAGCCGGGGAGCTGTTTTTT.

This rearrangement joins TRBV5-1 to TRBJ1-3; perhaps TRBD1 as D (5 bases). Germline CDR1 and CDR2: SGHRS and YFSETQ. This CDR3 has 15 amino acids. The V end lost 4 bases, the J end lost 0 bases, and 11 bases lay between the germline ends. In nucleotides, the CDR3 is TGCGCCAGCAGCACGGGACCGAACTCTGGAAACACCATATATTTT. Its protein product is CASSTGPNSGNTIYF.

The chain employs TRBV6-5 and TRBJ1-1; a possible D gene is TRBD1 (6 bases). V was shortened by 2 bases and J by 0 bases, with 16 bases between the two germline ends. The CDR3 is 17 residues long. Germline V gene sequence: CDR1 MNHEY, CDR2 SVGAGI. The CDR3 region is CASSYPKGTRVNTEAFF. The CDR3 DNA follows: TGTGCCAGCAGTTACCCCAAGGGGACACGCGTGAACACTGAAGCTTTCTTT.

The chain links TRBV7-8 to TRBJ1-1; D ambiguous. V was shortened by 1 base and J by 8 bases, with 14 bases between the two germline ends. The CDR3 loop spans 14 amino acids. CDR1 and CDR2 from the germline V gene are SGHVS and FQNEAQ. The CDR3 region has the DNA TGTGCCAGCAGCTTAGGGGGTCGCTACTCGGAAGCTTTCTTT. Protein product: CASSLGGRYSEAFF.

The chain carries TRBV5-5 and TRBJ1-3; D is undetermined. The CDR3 loop spans 16 amino acids. V was clipped by 4 bases and J by 0 bases, with 14 bases between them. CDR1 and CDR2 from the germline V gene are SGHKS and YYEKEE (reference sequence). The CDR3 nucleotides are TGTGCCAGCAGCCGAACGGTCCAGAGCTCTGGAAACACCATATATTTT. Residues: CASSRTVQSSGNTIYF.

CDR3 nucleotide sequence: TGTGCCAGCAGCTTGGGTCCAGGGGGGGAGACCCAGTACTTC. Its translation is CASSLGPGGETQYF. This chain links TRBV5-5 with TRBJ2-5; TRBD1 might be the D (7 bases). V was shortened by 0 bases and J by 5 bases, with 11 bases between the two germline ends. There are 14 residues in the CDR3. Germline V gene sequence: CDR1 SGHKS, CDR2 YYEKEE (reference sequence).

For the CDR3, the DNA is TGTGCCAGCAGTTTAAAAGACAGGGGATCTGGCTACACCTTC. This codes for CASSLKDRGSGYTF. V and J are TRBV12-3 or TRBV12-4 and TRBJ1-2; 8 nucleotides agree with TRBD1. The CDR3 is 14 residues long. The junction had 6 bases not matched to a gene; V was cut back by 2 bases and J by 7 bases.

This clonotype has only a few counts. This rearrangement joins TRBV4-3 to TRBJ1-3; 11 bases fit TRBD1. CDR1 and CDR2 from the germline V gene are LGHNA and YSLEER. V lost 0 bases to trimming and J lost 2 bases; unmatched junction nucleotides: 6. This CDR3 is 18 amino acids long. In nucleotides, the CDR3 is TGCGCCAGCAGCCAAGATGGACAGGACAGGGGGCCTGGAAACACCATATATTTT. This gives the protein CASSQDGQDRGPGNTIYF.